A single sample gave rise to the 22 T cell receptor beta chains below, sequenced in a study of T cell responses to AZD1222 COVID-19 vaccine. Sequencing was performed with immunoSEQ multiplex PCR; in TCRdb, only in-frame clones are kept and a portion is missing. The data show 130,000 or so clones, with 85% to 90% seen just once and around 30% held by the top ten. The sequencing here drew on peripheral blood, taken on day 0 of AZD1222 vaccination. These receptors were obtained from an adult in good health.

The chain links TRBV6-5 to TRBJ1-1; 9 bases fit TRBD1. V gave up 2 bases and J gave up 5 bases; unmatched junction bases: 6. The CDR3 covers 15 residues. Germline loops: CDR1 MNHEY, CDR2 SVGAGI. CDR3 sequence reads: CASSYGQGLVTEAFF. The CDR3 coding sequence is TGTGCCAGCAGTTACGGACAGGGGCTGGTTACTGAAGCTTTCTTT.

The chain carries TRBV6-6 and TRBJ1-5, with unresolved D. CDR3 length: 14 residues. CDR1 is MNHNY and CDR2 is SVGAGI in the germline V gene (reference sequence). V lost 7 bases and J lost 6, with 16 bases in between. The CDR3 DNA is TGTGCCAGCAAGGCATCTATTGGTGGTCAGCCCCAGCATTTT. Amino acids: CASKASIGGQPQHF.

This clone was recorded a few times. The CDR3 here is CASSGGLSRGYTF. CDR3 coding DNA: TGTGCCAGCAGTGGGGGCCTGTCTCGAGGCTACACCTTC. The gene calls are TRBV5-6 and TRBJ1-2; TRBD1 is a possible D gene (6 bases). Germline CDR1 is SGHDT and CDR2 is YYEEEE. The CDR3 totals 13 residues. V was pared by 5 bases and J by 8 bases, with 16 bases between.

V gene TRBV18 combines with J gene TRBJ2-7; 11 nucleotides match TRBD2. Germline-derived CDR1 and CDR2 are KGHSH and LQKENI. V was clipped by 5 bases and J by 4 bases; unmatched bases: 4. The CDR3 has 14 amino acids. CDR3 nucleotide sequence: TGTGCCAGCTCAGCCGGGACTAGCGGTTACGAGCAGTACTTC. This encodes CASSAGTSGYEQYF.

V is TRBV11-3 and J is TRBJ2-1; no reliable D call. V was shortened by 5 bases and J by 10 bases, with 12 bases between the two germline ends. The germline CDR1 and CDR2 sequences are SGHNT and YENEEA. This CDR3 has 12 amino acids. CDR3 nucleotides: TGTGCCAGCAGCCCCCGACCCGGCGAGCAGTTCTTC. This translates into CASSPRPGEQFF.

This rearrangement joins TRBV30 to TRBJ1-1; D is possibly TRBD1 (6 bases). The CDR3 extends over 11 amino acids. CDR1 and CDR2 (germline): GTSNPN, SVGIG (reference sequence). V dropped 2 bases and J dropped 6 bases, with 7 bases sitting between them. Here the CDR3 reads CAWSWTAEAFF. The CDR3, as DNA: TGTGCCTGGAGTTGGACAGCTGAAGCTTTCTTT.

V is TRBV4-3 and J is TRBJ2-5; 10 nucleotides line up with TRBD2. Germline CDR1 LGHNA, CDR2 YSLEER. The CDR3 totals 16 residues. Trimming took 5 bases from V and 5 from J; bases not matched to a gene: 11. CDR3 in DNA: TGCGCCAGCAGCATGCGGCTAGCGGGAGATGAGGAGACCCAGTACTTC. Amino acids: CASSMRLAGDEETQYF.

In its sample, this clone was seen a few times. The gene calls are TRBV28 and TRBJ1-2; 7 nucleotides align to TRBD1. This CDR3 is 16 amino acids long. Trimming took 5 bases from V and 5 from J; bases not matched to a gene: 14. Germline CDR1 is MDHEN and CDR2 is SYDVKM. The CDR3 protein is CASSPPTYRGRYGYTF. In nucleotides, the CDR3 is TGTGCCAGCAGTCCGCCCACTTACAGGGGCCGGTATGGCTACACCTTC.

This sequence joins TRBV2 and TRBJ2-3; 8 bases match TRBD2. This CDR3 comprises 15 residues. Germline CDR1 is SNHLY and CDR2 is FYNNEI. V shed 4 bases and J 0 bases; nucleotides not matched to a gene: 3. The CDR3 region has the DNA TGTGCCAGCAGTGGACTAGCGATCAGCACAGATACGCAGTATTTT. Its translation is CASSGLAISTDTQYF.

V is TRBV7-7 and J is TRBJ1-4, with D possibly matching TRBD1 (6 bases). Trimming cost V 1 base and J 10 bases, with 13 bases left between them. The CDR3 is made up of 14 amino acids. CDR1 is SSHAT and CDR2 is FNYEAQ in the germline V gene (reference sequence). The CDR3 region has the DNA TGTGCCAGCAGCTTAGAAGCGACAGGTGGAAAACTGTTTTTT. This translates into CASSLEATGGKLFF.

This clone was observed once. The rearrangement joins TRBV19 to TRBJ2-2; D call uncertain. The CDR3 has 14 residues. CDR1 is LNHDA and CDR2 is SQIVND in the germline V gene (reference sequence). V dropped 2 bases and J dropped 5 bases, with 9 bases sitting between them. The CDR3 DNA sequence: TGTGCCAGTAGTATAAAGGGTTGGACCGGGGAGCTGTTTTTT. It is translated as CASSIKGWTGELFF.

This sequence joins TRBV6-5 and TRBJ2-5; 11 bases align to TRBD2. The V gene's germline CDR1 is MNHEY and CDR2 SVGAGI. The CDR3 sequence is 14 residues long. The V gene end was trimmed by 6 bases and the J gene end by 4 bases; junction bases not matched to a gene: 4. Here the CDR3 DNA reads TGTGCCAGCAGAGTAGCGGGAGGGCCAGAGACCCAGTACTTC. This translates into CASRVAGGPETQYF.

This CDR3 is CASSTSGGKGYEQYF. The CDR3, as DNA: TGTGCCAGCAGCACCAGCGGGGGGAAGGGATACGAGCAGTACTTC. The chain is built from TRBV7-2 and TRBJ2-7; 9 bases align to TRBD2. Germline lookup yields CDR1 SGHTA and CDR2 FQGNSA. V gave up 5 bases and J gave up 4 bases; unmatched junction bases: 9. The CDR3 runs to 15 residues. Complete variable domain (other parts from reference TRBV7-2 and TRBJ2-7): GAGVSQSPSNKVTEKGKDVELRCDPISGHTALYWYRQSLGQGLEFLIYFQGNSAPDKSGLPSDRFSAERTGGSVSTLTIQRTQQEDSAVYLCASSTSGGKGYEQYFGPGTRLTVT.

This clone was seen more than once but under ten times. CDR3 protein: CASTWGPYNEQFF. The CDR3 DNA is TGTGCCAGCACGTGGGGGCCTTACAATGAGCAGTTCTTC. V gene TRBV6-1 combines with J gene TRBJ2-1, with D possibly being TRBD1 (6 bases). Germline V CDR1 and CDR2: MNHNS, SASEGT. There are 13 residues in the CDR3. Trimming shortened V by 7 bases and J by 4 bases, and 11 bases separated the two germline ends.

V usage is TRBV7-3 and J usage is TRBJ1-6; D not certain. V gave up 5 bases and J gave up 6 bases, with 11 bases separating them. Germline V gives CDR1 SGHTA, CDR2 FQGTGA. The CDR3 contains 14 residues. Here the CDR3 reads CASSPWGGNSPLHF. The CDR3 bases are TGTGCCAGCAGCCCCTGGGGAGGTAATTCACCCCTCCACTTT.

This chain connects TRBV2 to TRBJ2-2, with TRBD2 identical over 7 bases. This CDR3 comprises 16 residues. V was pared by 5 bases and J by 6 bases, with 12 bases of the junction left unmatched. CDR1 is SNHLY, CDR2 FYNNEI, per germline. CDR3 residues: CASSPVGGAEAGELFF. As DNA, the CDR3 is TGTGCCAGCAGTCCCGTGGGAGGGGCGGAAGCCGGGGAGCTGTTTTTT.

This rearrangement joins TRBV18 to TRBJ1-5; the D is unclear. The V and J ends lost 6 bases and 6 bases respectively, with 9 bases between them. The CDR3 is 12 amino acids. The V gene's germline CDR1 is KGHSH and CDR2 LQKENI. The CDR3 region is CASSAERQPQHF. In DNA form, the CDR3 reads TGTGCCAGCTCGGCGGAGCGTCAGCCCCAGCATTTT. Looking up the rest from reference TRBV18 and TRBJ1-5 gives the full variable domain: NAGVMQNPRHLVRRRGQEARLRCSPMKGHSHVYWYRQLPEEGLKFMVYLQKENIIDESGMPKERFSAEFPKEGPSILRIQQVVRGDSAAYFCASSAERQPQHFGDGTRLSIL.

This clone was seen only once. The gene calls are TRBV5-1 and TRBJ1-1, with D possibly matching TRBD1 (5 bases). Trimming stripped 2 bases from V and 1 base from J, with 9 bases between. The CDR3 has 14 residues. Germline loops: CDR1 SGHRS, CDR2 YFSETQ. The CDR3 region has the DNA TGCGCCAGCAGCTTTGGGACTGGGAACACTGAAGCTTTCTTT. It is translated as CASSFGTGNTEAFF. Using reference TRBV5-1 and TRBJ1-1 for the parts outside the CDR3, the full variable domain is KAGVTQTPRYLIKTRGQQVTLSCSPISGHRSVSWYQQTPGQGLQFLFEYFSETQRNKGNFPGRFSGRQFSNSRSEMNVSTLELGDSALYLCASSFGTGNTEAFFGQGTRLTVV.

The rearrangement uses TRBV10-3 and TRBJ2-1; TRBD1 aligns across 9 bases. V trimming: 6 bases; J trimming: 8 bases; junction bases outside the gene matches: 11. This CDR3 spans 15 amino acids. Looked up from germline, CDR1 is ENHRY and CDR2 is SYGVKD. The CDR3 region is CAISQGQGGVDEQFF. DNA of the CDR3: TGTGCCATCAGCCAGGGACAGGGAGGGGTCGATGAGCAGTTCTTC.

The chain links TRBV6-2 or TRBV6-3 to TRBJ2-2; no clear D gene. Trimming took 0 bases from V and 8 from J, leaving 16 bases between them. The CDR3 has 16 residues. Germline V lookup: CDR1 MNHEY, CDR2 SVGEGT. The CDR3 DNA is TGTGCCAGCAGTTACTCTGCCGAGTTATTCCGGGGGGAGCTGTTTTTT. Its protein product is CASSYSAELFRGELFF.

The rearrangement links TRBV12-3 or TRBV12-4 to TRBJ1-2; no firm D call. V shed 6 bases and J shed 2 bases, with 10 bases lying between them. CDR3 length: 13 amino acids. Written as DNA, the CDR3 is TGTGCCAGCAGCCGACTGGGAAACTATGGCTACACCTTC. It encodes CASSRLGNYGYTF.

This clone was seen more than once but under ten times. The CDR3 loop is CASSWVDSPLHF. DNA for the CDR3: TGTGCCAGCAGTTGGGTTGACTCACCCCTCCACTTT. V and J are TRBV12-3 or TRBV12-4 and TRBJ1-6; D is unclear. This CDR3 contains 12 residues. Between the trimmed V and J ends, which lost 4 bases and 10 bases, there was a span of 8 bases.